The sequence of this TCR beta chain was determined in a study of blood T cell repertoires in COVID-19. Study in general: There were acute and convalescent COVID-19 samples, and they came from the United States, Italy and Spain.

Libraries were prepared by immunoSEQ multiplex PCR; TCRdb keeps only in-frame clonotypes and omits some of them. The sample has 150,000 to 250,000 clones; 82% are singletons. Material for sequencing was PBMCs or T cells enriched from blood (not recorded which). The receptor was derived from a man aged 35-49 years who had recovered from COVID-19.

In nucleotides, the CDR3 is TGCGCCAGCAGCTTGGCCGGACAGCAAGGTCAGCCCCAGCATTTT. This translates into CASSLAGQQGQPQHF. The chain has TRBV5-1 and TRBJ1-5; a possible D gene is TRBD1 (6 bases). The CDR3 consists of 15 residues. The germline V gene has CDR1 SGHRS and CDR2 YFSETQ. Trimming removed 0 bases at V and 6 bases at J, with 13 bases between.